The 15 T cell receptor beta chains given below trace back to one sample, sequenced in a study of blood T cell repertoires in COVID-19. TCRdb's copy holds only in-frame clones and misses some; the assay was immunoSEQ multiplex PCR. The sample shows under 300,000 clones, around 86% of them seen only once. Sequencing was done on a sample of peripheral blood. Receptors were obtained from a man aged 45 to 65 with acute or convalescent COVID-19.

CDR3 in amino acids: CASSPGDSRGYTF. In DNA, the CDR3 is TGTGCCAGCAGCCCCGGGGACAGTAGGGGCTACACCTTC. The chain is built from TRBV13 and TRBJ1-2, with 7 bases matching TRBD1. V dropped 5 bases and J dropped 8; count of bases not matched to a gene: 8. CDR3 length equals 13 residues. Per germline, CDR1 PRHDT and CDR2 FYEKMQ (reference sequence).

The chain is built from TRBV7-9 and TRBJ1-2, with 12 positions matching TRBD1. The V gene end was trimmed by 6 bases and the J gene end by 7 bases; junction bases not matched to a gene: 6. From germline, CDR1 is SEHNR and CDR2 FQNEAQ (reference sequence). This CDR3 has 14 amino acids. The CDR3 is CASSSGTGGLGYTF. Written as DNA, the CDR3 is TGTGCCAGCAGTTCCGGGACAGGGGGCCTTGGCTACACCTTC.

The chain links TRBV4-2 to TRBJ2-3, with TRBD2 matching 11 bases. Trimming at V came to 0 bases and at J to 12 bases, leaving 8 bases not matched to a gene. The germline CDR1 and CDR2 sequences are LGHNA and YNFKEQ. The CDR3 extends over 15 amino acids. CDR3 sequence (DNA): TGTGCCAGCAGCCAAGAAGGGAATAGCGGGGGGGAACAGTATTTT. Protein: CASSQEGNSGGEQYF.

This clone was seen a single time. The chain links TRBV14 to TRBJ1-1, with D hard to call. V dropped 5 bases and J dropped 2 bases, with 15 bases sitting between them. The CDR3 loop spans 15 amino acids. Germline loops: CDR1 SGHDN, CDR2 FVKESK. The CDR3 loop is CASSSSRAGNTEAFF. In nucleotides, the CDR3 is TGTGCCAGCAGCTCCTCGAGGGCTGGTAACACTGAAGCTTTCTTT.

The V call is TRBV30, the J call TRBJ1-6; D is unclear. Per germline, CDR1 GTSNPN and CDR2 SVGIG (reference sequence). V lost 0 bases to trimming and J lost 3 bases, with 12 bases between them. The CDR3 consists of 16 residues. CDR3 region: CAWSVSWQDYNSPLHF. For the CDR3, the DNA is TGTGCCTGGAGTGTATCTTGGCAGGACTATAATTCACCCCTCCACTTT. The full variable domain, rest sourced from reference TRBV30 and TRBJ1-6, is SQTIHQWPATLVQPVGSPLSLECTVEGTSNPNLYWYRQAAGRGLQLLFYSVGIGQISSEVPQNLSASRPQDRQFILSSKKLLLSDSGFYLCAWSVSWQDYNSPLHFGNGTRLTVT.

The chain carries TRBV2 and TRBJ2-7; D is ambiguous. The CDR3 is 12 amino acids. CDR1 is SNHLY, CDR2 FYNNEI, per germline. Trimming took 7 bases from V and 3 from J, leaving 10 bases between them. CDR3 DNA: TGTGCCAGCAATGCAGGCCGCTACGAGCAGTACTTC. It translates to CASNAGRYEQYF.

The chain joins TRBV18 to TRBJ1-1, with TRBD1 as a possible D gene (6 bases). V was shortened by 8 bases and J by 2 bases, with 12 bases between the two germline ends. The CDR3 has 13 amino acids. Germline V lookup: CDR1 KGHSH, CDR2 LQKENI. CDR3 loop: CASTIGTNTEAFF. CDR3 bases: TGTGCCAGCACGATAGGGACAAACACTGAAGCTTTCTTT. The full variable domain, completed using reference TRBV18 and TRBJ1-1, is NAGVMQNPRHLVRRRGQEARLRCSPMKGHSHVYWYRQLPEEGLKFMVYLQKENIIDESGMPKERFSAEFPKEGPSILRIQQVVRGDSAAYFCASTIGTNTEAFFGQGTRLTVV.

J is TRBJ1-5 and V is TRBV10-3; D gene uncertain. CDR3 length equals 12 residues. V was clipped by 1 base and J by 8 bases, with 6 bases between them. Per germline, CDR1 ENHRY and CDR2 SYGVKD. The chain's CDR3 is CAISEYPEPQHF. The CDR3 bases are TGTGCCATCAGTGAGTACCCGGAGCCCCAGCATTTT.

This sequence joins TRBV30 and TRBJ2-4, with 9 bases fitting TRBD1. Trimming took 0 bases from V and 9 from J; bases not matched to a gene: 3. Germline CDR1 is GTSNPN and CDR2 is SVGIG (reference sequence). This CDR3 region has 13 residues. CDR3: CAWSVGQGVIQYF. CDR3 nucleotide sequence: TGTGCCTGGAGTGTGGGACAGGGTGTCATTCAGTACTTC.

The J gene is TRBJ2-1, the V gene TRBV27; 9 nucleotides line up with TRBD2. Per the germline V gene, CDR1 is MNHEY and CDR2 is SMNVEV (reference sequence). The CDR3 loop spans 15 amino acids. The junction had 7 bases not matched to a gene; V was cut back by 3 bases and J by 7 bases. The CDR3 DNA sequence: TGTGCCAGCAGTTTCTTTTTTGCGGGGGGGAATGAGCAGTTCTTC. Amino acids: CASSFFFAGGNEQFF.

The V gene is TRBV6-6, the J gene TRBJ2-2; D may be TRBD1 (6 bases). The CDR3 sequence is 10 residues long. Looked up from germline, CDR1 is MNHNY and CDR2 is SVGAGI (reference sequence). V lost 11 bases and J 8 bases, leaving 9 bases between the germline ends. The chain's CDR3 is CAGGQGELFF. The CDR3 DNA reads as TGTGCCGGAGGACAGGGGGAGCTGTTTTTT.

The chain recombines TRBV12-3 or TRBV12-4 with TRBJ2-4; possibly TRBD1 for D (6 bases). CDR3 size: 13 residues. Trimming pared 6 bases from V and 10 bases from J, leaving 16 bases between. CDR3 in amino acids: CASRSQDQGIQYF. The CDR3 bases are TGTGCCAGCAGGTCTCAAGACCAGGGGATTCAGTACTTC.

The chain employs TRBV7-8 and TRBJ2-2; D possibly corresponds to TRBD2 (7 bases). The V and J ends lost 5 bases and 5 bases respectively, with 12 bases between them. The CDR3 length is 14 residues. CDR1 is SGHVS and CDR2 is FQNEAQ in the germline V gene. CDR3 in amino acids: CASSRGAGTGELFF. CDR3 nucleotide sequence: TGTGCCAGCAGCCGGGGGGCTGGGACCGGGGAGCTGTTTTTT.

The sample holds a few counts of this clone. The CDR3 sequence is CASKKTGGREPQHF. CDR3 sequence (DNA): TGTGCCAGCAAAAAAACAGGGGGGAGGGAGCCCCAGCATTTT. The chain joins TRBV6-5 to TRBJ1-5; 8 bases align to TRBD1. The germline V gene has CDR1 MNHEY and CDR2 SVGAGI. This CDR3 region has 14 residues. V dropped 7 bases and J dropped 8; count of bases not matched to a gene: 10.

The gene calls are TRBV4-1 and TRBJ2-7, with D possibly matching TRBD1 (6 bases). Germline CDR1 and CDR2: MGHRA and YSYEKL. Trimming pared 4 bases from V and 2 bases from J, leaving 18 bases between. The CDR3 is 16 amino acids. The CDR3 sequence: CASSPPGPGTTYEQYF. CDR3 nucleotide sequence: TGCGCCAGCAGCCCCCCGGGGCCGGGGACAACCTACGAGCAGTACTTC.